This T cell receptor beta chain was sequenced for a study of blood T cell repertoires in COVID-19. This table comes from immunoSEQ multiplex PCR, and its TCRdb copy is limited to in-frame clones, with some not included. Of under 300,000 clones in the sample, 75% to 90% are singletons; the top ten hold just under 6.5%. Germline CDR1 and CDR2: KGHSH and LQKENI. The CDR3 has 14 amino acids. V was clipped by 8 bases and J by 0 bases, with 10 bases between them. The chain couples TRBV18 to TRBJ1-4; D is ambiguous. The clonotype originates from a woman aged 30 to 39 with acute COVID-19. Specimen: PBMCs or T cells enriched from blood (not recorded which). The CDR3 loop is CASTELATNEKLFF. The CDR3 nucleotides read TGTGCCAGCACAGAACTTGCAACTAATGAAAAACTGTTTTTT.